The clone carrying this T cell receptor (beta chain) showed up just a few times. The data were taken from a study of early T cells in non-severe SARS-CoV-2 infection. Attachment of unique molecular identifiers to individual cDNA molecules was performed. TCRdb reprocessed the 5' RACE reads with MiXCR, giving one entry per CDR3 protein. The data show around 89,000 distinct CDR3 sequences, with roughly 15% seen just once and about 0.59% held by the top ten. CDR1 is DFQATT, CDR2 SNEGSKA, per germline (reference sequence). CDR3 length equals 14 residues. V lost 0 bases, J lost 2 bases, and 10 bases lay in between.

The rearrangement uses TRBV20-1 and TRBJ1-2; D might be TRBD1 (5 bases). The sample was whole blood. The clonotype was recovered from an adult who was a healthcare worker with PCR-confirmed SARS-CoV-2 infection or an uninfected control (not recorded which). The CDR3 nucleotides read TGCAGTGCTAGAGATATGCGGGGGAACTATGGCTACACCTTC. Translation: CSARDMRGNYGYTF.